A single sample gave rise to the 32 T cell receptor beta chains below, sequenced in a study of cytomegalovirus exposure and HLA in healthy donors. This PCR relied on a set of 60 Vbeta primers and 13 Jbeta primers. Generated by immunoSEQ multiplex PCR, the TCRdb table keeps only in-frame clones and is missing some. The data show some 130,000 clones, around a tenth seen once. Material: PBMCs. These receptors all stem from a man aged 45-60 years in good health and CMV-seronegative.

The rearrangement joins TRBV7-2 to TRBJ1-1, with TRBD1 as a possible D gene (5 bases). Germline V lookup: CDR1 SGHTA, CDR2 FQGNSA. V lost 1 base and J lost 5, with 14 bases in between. There are 15 residues in the CDR3. The CDR3, as DNA: TGTGCCAGCAGCTTAGTCGGGCAGGGTGGAACTGAAGCTTTCTTT. It encodes CASSLVGQGGTEAFF.

This clone was detected only a few times. The chain recombines TRBV5-1 with TRBJ1-4; D might be TRBD1 (5 bases). Germline V CDR1 and CDR2: SGHRS, YFSETQ. The CDR3 runs 16 residues. Trimming pared 4 bases from V and 3 bases from J, leaving 16 bases between. CDR3 amino acids: CASSPNPGQANEKLFF. The CDR3, as DNA: TGCGCCAGCAGCCCAAACCCAGGGCAGGCTAATGAAAAACTGTTTTTT. Complete variable domain (other parts from reference TRBV5-1 and TRBJ1-4): KAGVTQTPRYLIKTRGQQVTLSCSPISGHRSVSWYQQTPGQGLQFLFEYFSETQRNKGNFPGRFSGRQFSNSRSEMNVSTLELGDSALYLCASSPNPGQANEKLFFGSGTQLSVL.

V usage is TRBV7-2 and J usage is TRBJ2-5; 8 bases are a match to TRBD1. Germline trimming cut 5 bases from V and 0 bases from J; bases unmatched to any gene: 5. Germline V gene data show CDR1 as SGHTA and CDR2 as FQGNSA. The CDR3 extends over 15 amino acids. For the CDR3, the DNA is TGTGCCAGCAGCACGGACAGGGAGTACCAAGAGACCCAGTACTTC. Protein sequence: CASSTDREYQETQYF.

The chain recombines TRBV7-2 with TRBJ2-1, with TRBD2 matching 9 bases. This CDR3 comprises 15 residues. With 2 bases clipped from V and 3 bases from J, the junction kept 2 bases outside the gene matches. Germline CDR1 SGHTA, CDR2 FQGNSA. The CDR3 nucleotides read TGTGCCAGCAGCTTATCTAGCGGGATCTACAATGAGCAGTTCTTC. Its protein is CASSLSSGIYNEQFF.

This clone has a handful of counts. The chain combines TRBV9 with TRBJ2-7; perhaps TRBD2 as D (5 bases). The V gene lost 3 bases and the J gene lost 0 bases, with 10 bases spanning the gap. Per the germline V gene, CDR1 is SGDLS and CDR2 is YYNGEE. The CDR3 is made up of 14 amino acids. The CDR3 reads CASSDEGFSYEQYF. DNA for the CDR3: TGTGCCAGCAGCGATGAGGGATTCTCCTACGAGCAGTACTTC.

This chain links TRBV5-1 with TRBJ2-1, with D possibly matching TRBD2 (6 bases). The germline gives CDR1 SGHRS, CDR2 YFSETQ. This CDR3 has 15 amino acids. Trimming left V 0 bases short and J 0 bases short, with 7 bases between. The DNA for the CDR3 is TGCGCCAGCAGCTTGGTGGGAGGCTCCTACAATGAGCAGTTCTTC. Translated, it gives CASSLVGGSYNEQFF.

In its sample, this clone was seen a few times. The chain combines TRBV6-5 with TRBJ2-1, with D maybe TRBD1 (5 bases). Germline V gene sequence: CDR1 MNHEY, CDR2 SVGAGI. Trimming took off 0 bases at V and 0 bases at J, with 6 bases between the two ends. This CDR3 contains 15 residues. The CDR3 loop reads CASSYSGRSYNEQFF. The DNA for the CDR3 is TGTGCCAGCAGTTACTCGGGGCGCTCCTACAATGAGCAGTTCTTC.

This clone was seen a handful of times. V gene TRBV7-2 combines with J gene TRBJ1-2; maybe TRBD1 (5 bases). This CDR3 region has 14 residues. The germline V gene has CDR1 SGHTA and CDR2 FQGNSA. Between the trimmed V and J ends, which lost 4 bases and 4 bases, there was a span of 13 bases. The CDR3 region has the DNA TGTGCCAGCAGCTCGGCGCGGGGGTTCTATGGCTACACCTTC. It is translated as CASSSARGFYGYTF.

This clone was found a few times. This sequence joins TRBV28 and TRBJ2-7; weak D call: TRBD1 (6 bases). CDR1 is MDHEN and CDR2 is SYDVKM in the germline V gene. Trimming removed 7 bases from V and 0 bases from J, with 13 bases in between. The CDR3 consists of 14 residues. The CDR3 region is CASNRDIGSYEQYF. The CDR3 DNA reads as TGTGCCAGCAACCGGGACATAGGCTCCTACGAGCAGTACTTC.

V is TRBV6-1 and J is TRBJ2-3; TRBD2 agrees at 7 bases. This CDR3 has 16 amino acids. Losses at the gene ends were 3 bases for V and 0 bases for J; bases not matched to a gene: 6. CDR1 MNHNS and CDR2 SASEGT come from the germline V gene. The CDR3 sequence is CASSDGGRGSTDTQYF. The DNA of the CDR3 is TGTGCCAGCAGTGATGGCGGGCGGGGGAGCACAGATACGCAGTATTTT.

The table lists this clone with a few counts. The chain uses TRBV7-2 and TRBJ2-3; D is possibly TRBD1 (5 bases). The CDR3 is made up of 12 amino acids. The V end was cut by 5 bases, the J end by 7 bases, with 10 bases between. Germline CDR1 is SGHTA and CDR2 is FQGNSA. The CDR3 reads CASSLRANTQYF. The CDR3 coding sequence is TGTGCCAGCAGCCTCAGGGCTAATACGCAGTATTTT.

Only a few counts were recorded for this clone. The chain links TRBV25-1 to TRBJ1-5; unclear D gene. The CDR3 extends over 14 amino acids. Germline loops: CDR1 MGHDK, CDR2 SYGVNS. The V end was cut by 5 bases, the J end by 4 bases, with 12 bases between. The DNA of the CDR3 is TGTGCCAGCAGTCCGCGGGGTACGAATCAGCCCCAGCATTTT. Its protein product is CASSPRGTNQPQHF.

This chain links TRBV5-1 with TRBJ2-7; possibly TRBD2 for D (6 bases). This CDR3 has 12 amino acids. V shed 7 bases and J shed 2 bases, with 10 bases lying between them. Germline V gives CDR1 SGHRS, CDR2 YFSETQ. This chain's CDR3 is CASWEDTYEQYF. In nucleotides, the CDR3 is TGCGCCAGCTGGGAGGACACCTACGAGCAGTACTTC. The full variable domain, its missing parts supplied by reference TRBV5-1 and TRBJ2-7, is KAGVTQTPRYLIKTRGQQVTLSCSPISGHRSVSWYQQTPGQGLQFLFEYFSETQRNKGNFPGRFSGRQFSNSRSEMNVSTLELGDSALYLCASWEDTYEQYFGPGTRLTVT.

This clone occurred a few times. V usage is TRBV27 and J usage is TRBJ1-1, with D unclear. Per germline, CDR1 MNHEY and CDR2 SMNVEV (reference sequence). V gave up 5 bases and J gave up 9 bases, with 25 bases separating them. CDR3 size: 16 residues. CDR3 coding DNA: TGTGCCAGCAGTCCCCGCACTTTCGCCATAATGTCTAAAGCTTTCTTT. This gives the protein CASSPRTFAIMSKAFF.

This clone was detected a few times. The V and J genes are TRBV5-1 and TRBJ2-2; D possibly corresponds to TRBD1 (5 bases). Per the germline V gene, CDR1 is SGHRS and CDR2 is YFSETQ. The V end lost 4 bases, the J end lost 5 bases, and 15 bases lay between the germline ends. The CDR3 runs 15 residues. The DNA for the CDR3 is TGCGCCAGCAGCGAGACAGCTCTTACGACCGGGGAGCTGTTTTTT. This translates into CASSETALTTGELFF.

This clone was seen more than once but under ten times. This chain uses TRBV2 with TRBJ2-5; D unclear. The DNA end is a closer match to TRBJ2-7, so the J assignment may be wrong. The V gene's germline CDR1 is SNHLY and CDR2 FYNNEI. The length of the CDR3 is 15 residues. CDR3 sequence (DNA): TGTGCCAGCAGTGTACGGCAGCGAGGATCCTACGAGCAGTACTTC. Amino acid sequence: CASSVRQRGSYEQYF.

The table lists this clone with a few counts. The chain recombines TRBV19 with TRBJ2-2; 8 bases agree with TRBD1. This CDR3 spans 16 amino acids. Germline V gene data show CDR1 as LNHDA and CDR2 as SQIVND (reference sequence). J lost 2 bases, V lost 6 bases, and 8 bases had no gene match. Here the CDR3 DNA reads TGTGCCAGTAGCCCAACGGGACAGGTCAACACCGGGGAGCTGTTTTTT. It is translated as CASSPTGQVNTGELFF. Drawing the rest from reference TRBV19 and TRBJ2-2, the complete variable domain is DGGITQSPKYLFRKEGQNVTLSCEQNLNHDAMYWYRQDPGQGLRLIYYSQIVNDFQKGDIAEGYSVSREKKESFPLTVTSAQKNPTAFYLCASSPTGQVNTGELFFGEGSRLTVL.

This sequence joins TRBV4-1 and TRBJ2-1; tentative D call: TRBD2 (5 bases). From germline, CDR1 is MGHRA and CDR2 YSYEKL. Trimming pared 0 bases from V and 6 bases from J, leaving 18 bases between. The CDR3 runs 17 residues. CDR3 in DNA: TGCGCCAGCAGCCAAGATCAGAGAAGCCGAGGGATCAATGAGCAGTTCTTC. Translated: CASSQDQRSRGINEQFF.

The chain joins TRBV28 to TRBJ2-2; D possibly corresponds to TRBD1 (5 bases). The germline V gene encodes CDR1 MDHEN and CDR2 SYDVKM. Trimming shortened V by 5 bases and J by 6 bases, and 16 bases separated the two germline ends. The CDR3 length is 15 residues. CDR3 sequence (DNA): TGTGCCAGCAGTACTGGGGCGCAAGGATCCGGGGAGCTGTTTTTT. Its translation: CASSTGAQGSGELFF.

The V gene is TRBV7-9, the J gene TRBJ2-7; D uncertain. The CDR3 sequence is 15 residues long. The germline CDR1 and CDR2 sequences are SEHNR and FQNEAQ (reference sequence). The ends were cut back, 0 bases at V and 0 bases at J, with 9 bases in the middle. The chain's CDR3 is CASSLAVLSSYEQYF. The CDR3, as DNA: TGTGCCAGCAGCTTAGCGGTCCTTAGCTCCTACGAGCAGTACTTC.

This clone was picked up a small number of times. The rearrangement links TRBV6-5 to TRBJ2-5; a possible D gene is TRBD1 (6 bases). CDR1 and CDR2 from the germline V gene are MNHEY and SVGAGI. Trimming removed 2 bases from V and 3 bases from J, with 7 bases in between. This CDR3 contains 13 residues. CDR3 region: CASSYPGEETQYF. The CDR3 coding sequence is TGTGCCAGCAGTTACCCAGGGGAAGAGACCCAGTACTTC.

This clone was detected a few times. This chain connects TRBV5-5 to TRBJ1-1; no clear D. Germline V gene data show CDR1 as SGHKS and CDR2 as YYEKEE (reference sequence). The CDR3 runs to 14 residues. Trimming left V 2 bases short and J 6 bases short, with 14 bases between. CDR3: CASSFLAEVSEAFF. The CDR3 region has the DNA TGTGCCAGCAGCTTTCTGGCCGAGGTCTCTGAAGCTTTCTTT.

The CDR3 sequence is CASSLGGDQPQHF. Here the CDR3 DNA reads TGTGCCAGCAGCTTAGGAGGTGATCAGCCCCAGCATTTT. V is TRBV7-8 and J is TRBJ1-5; D unclear. The V gene's germline CDR1 is SGHVS and CDR2 FQNEAQ. V lost 1 base, J lost 5 bases, and 6 bases lay in between. The CDR3 has 13 residues.

This clone was seen a handful of times. The V call is TRBV7-2, the J call TRBJ2-2; the match to TRBD2 covers 11 bases. The CDR3 length is 16 residues. In germline, CDR1 is SGHTA, CDR2 FQGNSA. Trimming cost V 7 bases and J 0 bases; bases outside gene matches: 4. DNA for the CDR3: TGTGCCAGCACCCGTAGCGGGGGGGCGAACACCGGGGAGCTGTTTTTT. It yields the protein CASTRSGGANTGELFF.

This clone was observed a handful of times. The CDR3, as DNA: TGTGCCTGGACTTCAACAGGGGACACCGGGGAGCTGTTTTTT. Encoded protein: CAWTSTGDTGELFF. The chain combines TRBV30 with TRBJ2-2; TRBD1 aligns across 7 bases. V dropped 4 bases and J dropped 3; count of bases not matched to a gene: 5. This CDR3 is 14 amino acids long. Germline CDR1 reads GTSNPN; CDR2 reads SVGIG (reference sequence).

This clone was observed a few times. CDR3 loop: CASSSKQGQRNYGYTF. Written as DNA, the CDR3 is TGCGCCAGCAGCTCCAAGCAGGGCCAACGGAACTATGGCTACACCTTC. The chain has TRBV5-1 and TRBJ1-2, with a tentative D call TRBD1 (5 bases). The CDR3 length is 16 residues. Germline V CDR1 and CDR2: SGHRS, YFSETQ. The V and J ends lost 3 bases and 2 bases respectively, with 17 bases between them.

The chain recombines TRBV12-1 with TRBJ1-2. TRBV12-1 is a pseudogene segment. CDR3 length equals 14 residues. The CDR3 reads CASTSPLANYGYTF. The CDR3, as DNA: TGTGCCAGCACTAGCCCCCTTGCTAACTATGGCTACACCTTC.

This rearrangement joins TRBV9 to TRBJ2-3; D is perhaps TRBD1 (6 bases). With 1 base removed from V and 4 bases from J, the gap between germline ends came to 13 bases. The CDR3 loop spans 15 amino acids. Germline CDR1 is SGDLS and CDR2 is YYNGEE. The chain's CDR3 is CASSVIKGESDTQYF. In DNA, the CDR3 is TGTGCCAGCAGCGTAATAAAGGGGGAGTCAGATACGCAGTATTTT. The entire variable domain, with the rest obtained from reference TRBV9 and TRBJ2-3, is as follows: DSGVTQTPKHLITATGQRVTLRCSPRSGDLSVYWYQQSLDQGLQFLIQYYNGEERAKGNILERFSAQQFPDLHSELNLSSLELGDSALYFCASSVIKGESDTQYFGPGTRLTVL.

This sequence joins TRBV11-2 and TRBJ2-3; 7 bases fit TRBD2. This CDR3 has 15 residues. After removal of 5 bases from V and 2 bases from J, the junction contained 7 bases not matched to a gene. Looked up from germline, CDR1 is SGHAT and CDR2 is FQNNGV. Here the CDR3 reads CASSRGRGATDTQYF. In DNA, the CDR3 is TGTGCCAGCAGCCGCGGGAGAGGAGCCACAGATACGCAGTATTTT.

This clone came up a few times. The chain combines TRBV30 with TRBJ2-2, with 8 bases matching TRBD2. The germline V gene has CDR1 GTSNPN and CDR2 SVGIG (reference sequence). This CDR3 is built from 16 residues. Losses at the gene ends were 0 bases for V and 7 bases for J; bases not matched to a gene: 10. The CDR3 DNA reads as TGTGCCTGGAGTGTACTTAGTAGCGGGAATGTCGGGGAGCTGTTTTTT. This gives the protein CAWSVLSSGNVGELFF.

The V call is TRBV25-1, the J call TRBJ1-4; 7 bases align to TRBD1. CDR1 is MGHDK and CDR2 is SYGVNS in the germline V gene. The CDR3 totals 14 residues. V dropped 6 bases and J dropped 5; count of bases not matched to a gene: 6. This CDR3 is CASSFRGSNEKLFF. CDR3 in DNA: TGTGCCAGCAGCTTCAGGGGGTCAAATGAAAAACTGTTTTTT.

The chain couples TRBV10-3 to TRBJ1-1; no definite D call. Trimming removed 10 bases at V and 4 bases at J, with 10 bases between. The CDR3 extends over 11 amino acids. Germline assignment: CDR1 ENHRY and CDR2 SYGVKD. CDR3: CATQVATEAFF. The CDR3 DNA reads as TGTGCCACCCAGGTGGCCACTGAAGCTTTCTTT.